The rows below give T cell receptor beta chains drawn from one sample of a study of blood T cell repertoires in COVID-19. Only in-frame clones appear in the TCRdb table, and some are missing; sequencing was by immunoSEQ multiplex PCR. The sample has 95,000 to 150,000 clones; roughly 80% are singletons. Input material: peripheral blood. Receptors were obtained from a human donor in a cohort sampled during active COVID-19. Each CDR3 is given with its conserved first and last residue. A D gene is named only where the DNA matches it firmly. Clone size appears in some rows only: once, few, many, or a class for an expanded clone.

d_gene: NA; abundance: few; j_gene: TRBJ1-1; v_gene: TRBV3-1/TRBV3-2; CDR3aa: CASSPPGTSNTEAFF; CDR3nt: TGTGCCAGCAGCCCCCCCGGGACATCGAACACTGAAGCTTTCTTT
d_gene: NA; abundance: NA; j_gene: TRBJ2-3; v_gene: TRBV10-3; CDR3aa: CAISDGGPDTQYF; CDR3nt: TGTGCCATCAGTGACGGGGGTCCAGATACGCAGTATTTT
d_gene: TRBD1; abundance: NA; j_gene: TRBJ2-7; v_gene: TRBV7-2; CDR3aa: CASSSGTGIREQYF; CDR3nt: TGTGCCAGCAGCTCCGGGACAGGGATCCGAGAGCAGTACTTC
d_gene: NA; abundance: many; j_gene: TRBJ1-4; v_gene: TRBV19; CDR3aa: CASSHRQARGEKLFF; CDR3nt: TGTGCCAGTAGTCACCGACAGGCTAGGGGTGAAAAACTGTTTTTT
d_gene: NA; abundance: NA; j_gene: TRBJ2-1; v_gene: TRBV9; CDR3aa: CASSASFQGNEQFF; CDR3nt: TGTGCCAGCAGCGCCTCATTTCAGGGGAATGAGCAGTTCTTC
d_gene: TRBD1; abundance: NA; j_gene: TRBJ2-1; v_gene: TRBV30; CDR3aa: CAWSPTDRGEQFF; CDR3nt: TGTGCCTGGAGTCCCACTGACAGGGGTGAGCAGTTCTTC
d_gene: TRBD1; abundance: NA; j_gene: TRBJ1-2; v_gene: TRBV27; CDR3aa: CASSFRGQYGYTF; CDR3nt: TGTGCCAGCAGTTTTAGGGGACAGTATGGCTACACCTTC
d_gene: NA; abundance: NA; j_gene: TRBJ2-7; v_gene: TRBV21-1; CDR3aa: CASRTSGGSYEQYF; CDR3nt: TGTGCCAGCAGGACTAGCGGTGGATCCTACGAGCAGTACTTC
d_gene: TRBD1; abundance: once; j_gene: TRBJ2-7; v_gene: TRBV28; CDR3aa: CASLPAPGQNYEQYF; CDR3nt: TGTGCCAGCTTACCGGCACCGGGACAGAACTACGAGCAGTACTTC
d_gene: NA; abundance: once; j_gene: TRBJ2-1; v_gene: TRBV4-1; CDR3aa: CASSQDSESGSYNEQFF; CDR3nt: TGCGCCAGCAGCCAAGATAGCGAGTCGGGAAGCTACAATGAGCAGTTCTTC
d_gene: TRBD1; abundance: NA; j_gene: TRBJ1-3; v_gene: TRBV2; CDR3aa: CASSFGQGTGNTIYF; CDR3nt: TGTGCCAGCAGTTTTGGACAGGGCACTGGAAACACCATATATTTT
d_gene: NA; abundance: NA; j_gene: TRBJ1-2; v_gene: TRBV18; CDR3aa: CASSPPLYTYGYTF; CDR3nt: TGTGCCAGCTCACCACCCTTGTACACCTATGGCTACACCTTC
d_gene: TRBD1; abundance: NA; j_gene: TRBJ1-5; v_gene: TRBV7-2; CDR3aa: CASSLARGHGQPQHF; CDR3nt: TGTGCCAGCAGCTTAGCAAGGGGGCATGGTCAGCCCCAGCATTTT
d_gene: TRBD2; abundance: NA; j_gene: TRBJ2-3; v_gene: TRBV7-9; CDR3aa: CASSSSSGSTDTQYF; CDR3nt: TGTGCCAGCAGCTCCTCTAGCGGTAGCACAGATACGCAGTATTTT
d_gene: NA; abundance: NA; j_gene: TRBJ1-4; v_gene: TRBV7-2; CDR3aa: CASSTGSFIKKLFF; CDR3nt: TGTGCCAGCAGCACCGGGTCTTTTATAAAGAAACTGTTTTTT
d_gene: TRBD2; abundance: NA; j_gene: TRBJ2-5; v_gene: TRBV28; CDR3aa: CASSPGLAGGSETQYF; CDR3nt: TGTGCCAGCAGTCCCGGACTAGCGGGGGGGTCAGAGACCCAGTACTTC
d_gene: NA; abundance: NA; j_gene: TRBJ1-1; v_gene: TRBV21-1; CDR3aa: CASSKDGANTEAFF; CDR3nt: TGTGCCAGCAGCAAAGATGGGGCGAACACTGAAGCTTTCTTT
d_gene: NA; abundance: once; j_gene: TRBJ2-7; v_gene: TRBV4-2; CDR3aa: CASSQVASSYEQYF; CDR3nt: TGTGCCAGCAGCCAAGTAGCGAGCTCCTACGAGCAGTACTTC
d_gene: TRBD1; abundance: NA; j_gene: TRBJ2-7; v_gene: TRBV4-3; CDR3aa: CASSTRTGYGIYEQYF; CDR3nt: TGCGCCAGCAGCACTAGGACAGGGTATGGGATCTACGAGCAGTACTTC
d_gene: TRBD2; abundance: NA; j_gene: TRBJ2-1; v_gene: TRBV7-9; CDR3aa: CASSSPLGEGAYNEQFF; CDR3nt: TGTGCCAGCAGCTCCCCGTTGGGGGAGGGAGCCTACAATGAGCAGTTCTTC
d_gene: NA; abundance: NA; j_gene: TRBJ1-1; v_gene: TRBV6-5; CDR3aa: CASSTSGLKAFF; CDR3nt: TGTGCCAGCAGTACATCGGGGTTGAAAGCTTTCTTT
d_gene: NA; abundance: NA; j_gene: TRBJ1-4; v_gene: TRBV29-1; CDR3aa: CSAAVSEKLFF; CDR3nt: TGCAGCGCTGCAGTAAGTGAAAAACTGTTTTTT
d_gene: TRBD1; abundance: many; j_gene: TRBJ2-1; v_gene: TRBV20-1; CDR3aa: CSASRDREAFF; CDR3nt: TGCAGTGCTAGTCGGGACAGGGAGGCGTTCTTC
d_gene: TRBD1; abundance: NA; j_gene: TRBJ1-5; v_gene: TRBV29-1; CDR3aa: CSVRTGLNQPQHF; CDR3nt: TGCAGCGTTCGGACAGGGTTAAATCAGCCCCAGCATTTT
d_gene: NA; abundance: once; j_gene: TRBJ1-5; v_gene: TRBV28; CDR3aa: CASSLQGGGNQPQHF; CDR3nt: TGTGCCAGCAGTTTACAGGGCGGGGGCAATCAGCCCCAGCATTTT
d_gene: TRBD2; abundance: NA; j_gene: TRBJ2-2; v_gene: TRBV10-3; CDR3aa: CASHPTSGRSTGELFF; CDR3nt: TGTGCCTCCCATCCCACTAGCGGGAGGAGTACCGGGGAGCTGTTTTTT
d_gene: TRBD1; abundance: once; j_gene: TRBJ2-1; v_gene: TRBV7-9; CDR3aa: CASRPGTGGRNEQFF; CDR3nt: TGTGCCAGCAGACCTGGGACAGGGGGGAGGAATGAGCAGTTCTTC
d_gene: TRBD1; abundance: NA; j_gene: TRBJ2-2; v_gene: TRBV6-2/TRBV6-3; CDR3aa: CASTPYGRGTPTGELFF; CDR3nt: TGTGCCAGCACCCCTTACGGCAGGGGGACCCCCACCGGGGAGCTGTTTTTT
d_gene: NA; abundance: NA; j_gene: TRBJ2-1; v_gene: TRBV5-4; CDR3aa: CASSTDFSSYNEQFF; CDR3nt: TGTGCCAGCAGCACGGACTTCAGCTCCTACAATGAGCAGTTCTTC
d_gene: NA; abundance: NA; j_gene: TRBJ2-2; v_gene: TRBV2; CDR3aa: CASSTMGGFTGELFF; CDR3nt: TGTGCCAGCAGTACAATGGGGGGATTCACCGGGGAGCTGTTTTTT
d_gene: NA; abundance: NA; j_gene: TRBJ1-1; v_gene: TRBV9; CDR3aa: CASSRDLGEAFF; CDR3nt: TGTGCCAGCTCCCGGGATTTGGGCGAAGCTTTCTTT
d_gene: NA; abundance: NA; j_gene: TRBJ1-6; v_gene: TRBV4-3; CDR3aa: CASSQDIQSSNSPLHF; CDR3nt: TGCGCCAGCAGCCAAGACATCCAGAGTAGCAATTCACCCCTCCACTTT
d_gene: TRBD1; abundance: NA; j_gene: TRBJ1-1; v_gene: TRBV6-4; CDR3aa: CASSPGGQPTEAFF; CDR3nt: TGTGCCAGCAGTCCCGGGGGACAGCCTACTGAAGCTTTCTTT
d_gene: NA; abundance: NA; j_gene: TRBJ1-1; v_gene: TRBV6-2/TRBV6-3; CDR3aa: CASSYLRGTRNTEAFF; CDR3nt: TGTGCCAGCAGTTACCTCCGGGGGACGAGGAACACTGAAGCTTTCTTT
d_gene: NA; abundance: few; j_gene: TRBJ2-7; v_gene: TRBV7-2; CDR3aa: CASSPEPNIEQYF; CDR3nt: TGTGCCAGCAGCCCCGAACCAAACATCGAGCAGTACTTC
d_gene: TRBD1; abundance: NA; j_gene: TRBJ2-5; v_gene: TRBV4-2; CDR3aa: CASSQSLNRGRQETQYF; CDR3nt: TGTGCCAGCAGCCAGAGCCTTAACAGGGGTCGCCAAGAGACCCAGTACTTC
d_gene: TRBD1; abundance: NA; j_gene: TRBJ1-2; v_gene: TRBV28; CDR3aa: CASSLEGARGYTF; CDR3nt: TGTGCCAGCAGTTTAGAGGGGGCACGGGGCTACACCTTC
d_gene: TRBD1; abundance: few; j_gene: TRBJ1-5; v_gene: TRBV19; CDR3aa: CASSGTGGNQPQHF; CDR3nt: TGTGCCAGTAGCGGAACAGGGGGCAATCAGCCCCAGCATTTT
d_gene: TRBD2; abundance: NA; j_gene: TRBJ2-2; v_gene: TRBV7-3; CDR3aa: CASSLSSGRLGELFF; CDR3nt: TGTGCCAGCAGCTTAAGTAGCGGGAGGCTCGGGGAGCTGTTTTTT
d_gene: NA; abundance: NA; j_gene: TRBJ1-1; v_gene: TRBV6-5; CDR3aa: CASRSGGALNTEAFF; CDR3nt: TGTGCCAGCAGGTCGGGAGGGGCCTTGAACACTGAAGCTTTCTTT
d_gene: TRBD1; abundance: NA; j_gene: TRBJ1-1; v_gene: TRBV10-3; CDR3aa: CAIRGQGTNTEAFF; CDR3nt: TGTGCCATCAGGGGACAGGGGACGAACACTGAAGCTTTCTTT
d_gene: TRBD1; abundance: NA; j_gene: TRBJ2-2; v_gene: TRBV6-1; CDR3aa: CASSELRGRNTGELFF; CDR3nt: TGTGCCAGCAGTGAGCTCAGGGGGCGGAACACCGGGGAGCTGTTTTTT
d_gene: NA; abundance: NA; j_gene: TRBJ1-5; v_gene: TRBV19; CDR3aa: CASSMFTDSNQPQHF; CDR3nt: TGTGCCAGTAGTATGTTCACAGATAGCAATCAGCCCCAGCATTTT
d_gene: TRBD2; abundance: NA; j_gene: TRBJ2-1; v_gene: TRBV7-2; CDR3aa: CASTPEVAGAYNEQFF; CDR3nt: TGTGCCAGCACCCCCGAGGTAGCGGGAGCCTACAATGAGCAGTTCTTC
d_gene: TRBD2; abundance: few; j_gene: TRBJ2-5; v_gene: TRBV7-3; CDR3aa: CASSLVAGPQETQYF; CDR3nt: TGTGCCAGCAGCTTAGTAGCGGGGCCACAAGAGACCCAGTACTTC
d_gene: NA; abundance: NA; j_gene: TRBJ2-5; v_gene: TRBV28; CDR3aa: CASSYRSGTLQETQYF; CDR3nt: TGTGCCAGCAGCTACAGGTCTGGAACGCTCCAAGAGACCCAGTACTTC
d_gene: NA; abundance: NA; j_gene: TRBJ2-1; v_gene: TRBV7-8; CDR3aa: CASSPRVGSSYNEQFF; CDR3nt: TGTGCCAGCAGCCCCCGCGTCGGGAGCTCCTACAATGAGCAGTTCTTC
d_gene: NA; abundance: NA; j_gene: TRBJ1-1; v_gene: TRBV7-2; CDR3aa: CASSLRQISNTEAFF; CDR3nt: TGTGCCAGCAGCTTACGACAGATTTCGAACACTGAAGCTTTCTTT
d_gene: TRBD2; abundance: NA; j_gene: TRBJ2-5; v_gene: TRBV6-2/TRBV6-3; CDR3aa: CASSQGLAGGHETQYF; CDR3nt: TGTGCCAGCAGTCAGGGACTAGCGGGAGGGCATGAGACCCAGTACTTC
d_gene: TRBD1; abundance: few; j_gene: TRBJ2-2; v_gene: TRBV7-6; CDR3aa: CASSFSGRGSGELFF; CDR3nt: TGTGCCAGCAGCTTTAGTGGCAGGGGGAGCGGGGAGCTGTTTTTT
d_gene: TRBD1; abundance: NA; j_gene: TRBJ1-5; v_gene: TRBV6-1; CDR3aa: CASSEAQGFFSPQHF; CDR3nt: TGTGCCAGCAGTGAAGCACAGGGGTTTTTTTCGCCCCAGCATTTT